One and the same sample provided the 14 T cell receptor beta chains below, sequenced in a study of cytomegalovirus exposure and HLA in healthy donors (dated by TCRdb to between 2016 and 2019). Library method: the immunoSEQ multiplex PCR assay. The multiplex PCR relied on a mix of 60 forward primers for TCR Vbeta segments and 13 reverse primers for TCR Jbeta segments. TCRdb mirrors the immuneACCESS table, restricted to in-frame sequences. Some clones are absent from its copies; in checked studies, under half trace to an unresolved V gene, and the reason for the others is unknown. The sample table contains 200,000 or so clones; only one count was recorded for 75% to 85% of them. Around 0.4% of the sample belongs to the ten largest clones. The sample taken for sequencing was PBMCs. Receptor source: a male donor in good health and CMV-seropositive.

The chain joins TRBV6-6 to TRBJ1-5; 8 bases align to TRBD1. J gave up 0 bases and V 8 bases, and 0 bases lay outside the gene matches. The CDR3 consists of 13 residues. Germline lookup yields CDR1 MNHNY and CDR2 SVGAGI (reference sequence). CDR3 amino acids: CASGTGSNQPQHF. The CDR3 bases are TGTGCCAGCGGGACAGGTAGCAATCAGCCCCAGCATTTT.

The chain couples TRBV6-6 to TRBJ1-2; no clear D. V was cut by 2 bases and J by 2 bases, with 9 bases left in between. The CDR3 sequence is 14 residues long. Per the germline V gene, CDR1 is MNHNY and CDR2 is SVGAGI (reference sequence). This CDR3 is CASSYTSPNYGYTF. The CDR3 DNA is TGTGCCAGCAGTTACACTAGTCCGAACTATGGCTACACCTTC.

V and J are TRBV11-2 and TRBJ1-2, with TRBD1 identical over 8 bases. Germline V lookup: CDR1 SGHAT, CDR2 FQNNGV. J gave up 3 bases and V 4 bases, and 10 bases lay outside the gene matches. This CDR3 has 16 residues. The CDR3 loop is CASSSRTGNYDYGYTF. The DNA of the CDR3 is TGTGCCAGCAGCTCGCGGACAGGGAACTATGACTATGGCTACACCTTC.

The gene calls are TRBV27 and TRBJ2-5; TRBD2 matches 8 bases. V shed 5 bases and J 1 base; nucleotides not matched to a gene: 12. Germline V gene sequence: CDR1 MNHEY, CDR2 SMNVEV (reference sequence). CDR3 length: 17 residues. The CDR3 bases are TGTGCCAGCAGTCTGAATTTAAGGCTAGCGGGCCAAGAGACCCAGTACTTC. It encodes CASSLNLRLAGQETQYF.

The gene calls are TRBV11-2 and TRBJ2-3; D might be TRBD1 (5 bases). There are 12 residues in the CDR3. CDR1 is SGHAT, CDR2 FQNNGV, per germline. V shed 4 bases and J shed 6 bases, with 8 bases lying between them. In nucleotides, the CDR3 is TGTGCCAGCAGCTCCAACAGGGATACGCAGTATTTT. Its protein product is CASSSNRDTQYF.

The chain combines TRBV10-1 with TRBJ1-1; D perhaps matches TRBD1 (5 bases). The CDR3 contains 11 residues. CDR1 is WNHNN and CDR2 is SYGVQD in the germline V gene (reference sequence). V was trimmed by 5 bases and J by 8 bases, leaving 9 bases between them. In DNA form, the CDR3 reads TGCGCCAGCAGTAAACAGGCGGAAGCTTTCTTT. This encodes CASSKQAEAFF.

The chain links TRBV19 to TRBJ1-2; D not resolved. Germline values: CDR1 LNHDA, CDR2 SQIVND (reference sequence). This CDR3 is built from 13 residues. The germline V and J ends were trimmed by 5 bases and 3 bases, with 10 bases remaining between them. The CDR3 DNA reads TGTGCCAGTAGTGTCCAAATAGACTATGGCTACACCTTC. Translation gives CASSVQIDYGYTF.

The rearrangement uses TRBV4-3 and TRBJ2-3; D perhaps matches TRBD2 (5 bases). V lost 4 bases to trimming and J lost 2 bases, with 16 bases between them. The CDR3 has 16 residues. Per the germline V gene, CDR1 is LGHNA and CDR2 is YSLEER. CDR3 coding DNA: TGCGCCAGCAGCCTCACCAGCGGCTCCTACACAGATACGCAGTATTTT. Residues: CASSLTSGSYTDTQYF.

The V and J genes are TRBV9 and TRBJ2-2; a weak D match, TRBD2 (6 bases). Germline V CDR1 and CDR2: SGDLS, YYNGEE. The CDR3 length is 14 residues. V lost 3 bases, J lost 6 bases, and 12 bases lay in between. The CDR3 region is CASSAGLRAGELFF. The DNA of the CDR3 is TGTGCCAGCAGCGCGGGACTCCGAGCCGGGGAGCTGTTTTTT.

This chain joins TRBV19 and TRBJ2-7; 9 nucleotides agree with TRBD1. Germline V gives CDR1 LNHDA, CDR2 SQIVND (reference sequence). This CDR3 region has 17 residues. After removal of 2 bases from V and 5 bases from J, the junction contained 13 bases not matched to a gene. CDR3 DNA: TGTGCCAGTAGTATACCGGGACAGGGAGCCTCCGGGGACGAGCAGTACTTC. It translates to CASSIPGQGASGDEQYF.

This rearrangement joins TRBV7-2 to TRBJ1-6, with D hard to call. CDR1 and CDR2 from the germline V gene are SGHTA and FQGNSA. Trimming shortened V by 3 bases and J by 9 bases, and 12 bases separated the two germline ends. This CDR3 contains 14 residues. The CDR3 reads CASSFVQGVSPLHF. The CDR3 nucleotides are TGTGCCAGCAGCTTCGTCCAAGGAGTTTCACCCCTCCACTTT.

J is TRBJ2-2 and V is TRBV18, with D possibly being TRBD2 (7 bases). The CDR3 consists of 17 residues. V was shortened by 5 bases and J by 6 bases, with 22 bases between the two germline ends. Germline V lookup: CDR1 KGHSH, CDR2 LQKENI. CDR3 loop: CASSTPSGRGPPGELFF. The CDR3 DNA sequence: TGTGCCAGCTCAACTCCTTCTGGGCGGGGGCCACCCGGGGAGCTGTTTTTT.

The V and J genes are TRBV5-1 and TRBJ1-1; TRBD1 might be the D (5 bases). Trimming cost V 4 bases and J 1 base, with 11 bases left between them. This CDR3 has 14 amino acids. In germline, CDR1 is SGHRS, CDR2 YFSETQ. The CDR3 DNA follows: TGCGCCAGCAGCAAGGACACTACGAACACTGAAGCTTTCTTT. This codes for CASSKDTTNTEAFF.

V gene TRBV7-8 combines with J gene TRBJ1-1, with 9 bases aligning to TRBD1. Trimming at V came to 4 bases and at J to 5 bases, leaving 8 bases not matched to a gene. Germline V lookup: CDR1 SGHVS, CDR2 FQNEAQ. The CDR3 runs 15 residues. The CDR3 DNA follows: TGTGCCAGCAGCTCAGCTGACAGGGGGGTAACTGAAGCTTTCTTT. Translating it yields CASSSADRGVTEAFF.